This T cell receptor beta chain was identified during a study of metastatic and nonmetastatic thyroid tumors. This CDR3 is built from 15 residues. Germline CDR1 and CDR2: DFQATT and SNEGSKA (reference sequence). With 5 bases clipped from V and 2 bases from J, the junction kept 9 bases outside the gene matches. Using MiXCR, TCRdb reanalyzed the PCR reads. In the table there are about 59,000 clones, almost 30% of which are singletons. None of the patients had undergone any treatment ahead of thyroid surgery. There are a few counts of this clone. The sequencing sample was made of blood. The receptor was isolated from a female donor with papillary thyroid cancer or a benign thyroid nodule (not recorded which). Some clones in this sample may be carry-over from other donors' samples. The chain combines TRBV20-1 with TRBJ2-7; 10 bases map to TRBD2. The CDR3 bases are TGCAGTGCTCCTATCACGGGACTAGCGACCTACGAGCAGTACTTC. It is translated as CSAPITGLATYEQYF.